The 27 T cell receptor beta chains presented below share a single source sample, sequenced in a study of CD8+ T cells in alopecia areata. It was cDNA, reverse transcribed from extracted RNA, that served as the sequencing template. Sequencing was performed with immunoSEQ multiplex PCR; in TCRdb, only in-frame clones are kept and a portion is missing. The sample shows approximately 150,000 clones, around 47% of them seen only once. Sequenced sample: CD4+ T cells sorted from blood. These receptors were taken from a human donor with alopecia areata.

The CDR3 here is CASSQGGPGTGVGYTF. The CDR3, as DNA: TGTGCCAGCAGCCAAGGCGGGCCCGGGACAGGGGTTGGCTACACCTTC. This rearrangement joins TRBV4-2 to TRBJ1-2, with TRBD1 identical over 10 bases. The CDR3 length is 16 residues. V shed 1 base and J 7 bases; nucleotides not matched to a gene: 9. Germline CDR1 LGHNA, CDR2 YNFKEQ.

The chain links TRBV5-1 to TRBJ2-1; D is possibly TRBD1 or TRBD2 (5 bases each). V was shortened by 3 bases and J by 9 bases, with 13 bases between the two germline ends. Germline V gene data show CDR1 as SGHRS and CDR2 as YFSETQ. This CDR3 is 13 amino acids long. The CDR3 here is CASSSANGGEQFF. For the CDR3, the DNA is TGCGCCAGCAGCTCCGCCAATGGGGGTGAGCAGTTCTTC.

The genes are TRBV5-1 and TRBJ2-7; D ambiguous. With 4 bases removed from V and 2 bases from J, the gap between germline ends came to 13 bases. The germline gives CDR1 SGHRS, CDR2 YFSETQ. This CDR3 region has 14 residues. CDR3 coding DNA: TGCGCCAGCAGCCCGGAAATAGCAACCTACGAGCAGTACTTC. This codes for CASSPEIATYEQYF.

The V gene is TRBV5-4, the J gene TRBJ2-5, with D maybe TRBD1 (6 bases). Trimming stripped 3 bases from V and 5 bases from J, with 17 bases between. The CDR3 has 15 residues. CDR1 and CDR2 (germline): SGHNT, YYREEE (reference sequence). CDR3 sequence reads: CASSSGIQGFETQYF. Written as DNA, the CDR3 is TGTGCCAGCAGCTCCGGGATACAGGGTTTTGAGACCCAGTACTTC.

The DNA of the CDR3 is TGTGCCAGCAGCTTGGGAGTGACAAGGCAGTACTTC. Amino acids: CASSLGVTRQYF. The chain combines TRBV5-6 with TRBJ2-5; D is uncertain. V lost 0 bases and J 11 bases, leaving 11 bases between the germline ends. The CDR3 totals 12 residues. CDR1 and CDR2 (germline): SGHDT, YYEEEE.

V is TRBV29-1 and J is TRBJ2-7; TRBD1 agrees at 12 bases. The CDR3 runs to 13 residues. With 3 bases clipped from V and 6 bases from J, the junction kept 3 bases outside the gene matches. CDR1 and CDR2 from the germline V gene are SQVTM and ANQGSEA. The CDR3 coding sequence is TGCAGCGTTGAGGGACAGGGGGCGTCCGAGCAGTACTTC. It is translated as CSVEGQGASEQYF.

The gene calls are TRBV5-1 and TRBJ2-3, with 11 bases that match TRBD2. The V and J ends lost 4 bases and 1 base, in that order; junction bases with no gene match: 14. The CDR3 is 19 amino acids. Germline V CDR1 and CDR2: SGHRS, YFSETQ. The CDR3 is CASSPNIAGGPFGTDTQYF. The CDR3 nucleotides are TGCGCCAGCAGCCCGAACATAGCGGGAGGGCCGTTTGGCACAGATACGCAGTATTTT.

This clone was recorded a few times. CDR3 bases: TGTGCCAGCAGCTTATGGGCCGGGATAGCCAAAAACATTCAGTACTTC. The encoded protein is CASSLWAGIAKNIQYF. V and J are TRBV7-9 and TRBJ2-4; D might be TRBD2 (5 bases). This CDR3 is built from 16 residues. Trimming stripped 2 bases from V and 0 bases from J, with 11 bases between. The V gene's germline CDR1 is SEHNR and CDR2 FQNEAQ (reference sequence).

This chain joins TRBV15 and TRBJ1-5, with 9 bases that match TRBD1. The CDR3 has 15 amino acids. Germline CDR1 is LNHNV and CDR2 is YYDKDF (reference sequence). Trimming at V came to 3 bases and at J to 6 bases, leaving 6 bases not matched to a gene. CDR3 coding DNA: TGTGCCACCAGCAGCAGGACAGGGGCGCTTCAGCCCCAGCATTTT. Its protein is CATSSRTGALQPQHF.

The chain employs TRBV4-1 and TRBJ2-2, with D uncertain. The V gene's germline CDR1 is MGHRA and CDR2 YSYEKL. Deletions cut 2 bases from V and 4 bases from J, with 8 bases between. The CDR3 extends over 14 amino acids. For the CDR3, the DNA is TGCGCCAGCAGCCAAATTTCAATCACCGGGGAGCTGTTTTTT. Encoded protein: CASSQISITGELFF.

The V gene is TRBV5-1, the J gene TRBJ2-6; no firm D call. CDR1 is SGHRS and CDR2 is YFSETQ in the germline V gene. The CDR3 has 17 residues. The V and J ends lost 4 bases and 0 bases respectively, with 14 bases between them. CDR3 bases: TGCGCCAGCAGCCCAATATCACAAAGCTCTGGGGCCAACGTCCTGACTTTC. It is translated as CASSPISQSSGANVLTF.

The V gene is TRBV29-1, the J gene TRBJ1-1; D is possibly TRBD1 (6 bases). Trimming stripped 7 bases from V and 6 bases from J, with 21 bases between. This CDR3 is built from 14 residues. Germline CDR1 is SQVTM and CDR2 is ANQGSEA. CDR3 bases: TGCAGCGGTACTGGGGGACAAGTGGTATCTGAAGCTTTCTTT. This sequence encodes CSGTGGQVVSEAFF.

This clone has only a few counts. The J gene is TRBJ2-7, the V gene TRBV29-1; D tentatively reads TRBD1 or TRBD2 (6 bases each). The germline V gene encodes CDR1 SQVTM and CDR2 ANQGSEA. The CDR3 runs to 12 residues. V lost 4 bases, J lost 3 bases, and 10 bases lay in between. DNA for the CDR3: TGCAGCGTTGGGGGGGCAGTCTACGAGCAGTACTTC. This codes for CSVGGAVYEQYF.

The chain recombines TRBV9 with TRBJ2-5, with 8 bases that match TRBD2. This CDR3 has 14 residues. J gave up 5 bases and V 3 bases, and 6 bases lay outside the gene matches. Germline CDR1 and CDR2: SGDLS and YYNGEE. The CDR3 here is CASSEGPSGETQYF. Written as DNA, the CDR3 is TGTGCCAGCAGCGAGGGACCTAGCGGGGAGACCCAGTACTTC.

The V call is TRBV18, the J call TRBJ1-2; no clear D. This CDR3 is 13 amino acids long. Germline CDR1 reads KGHSH; CDR2 reads LQKENI. V lost 2 bases, J lost 3 bases, and 7 bases lay in between. The CDR3 DNA follows: TGTGCCAGCTCACCAAGTGAGGACTATGGCTACACCTTC. It is translated as CASSPSEDYGYTF. Complete variable domain (other parts from reference TRBV18 and TRBJ1-2): NAGVMQNPRHLVRRRGQEARLRCSPMKGHSHVYWYRQLPEEGLKFMVYLQKENIIDESGMPKERFSAEFPKEGPSILRIQQVVRGDSAAYFCASSPSEDYGYTFGSGTRLTVV.

The CDR3 loop reads CASSLQRSDQETQYF. CDR3 DNA: TGCGCCAGCAGCTTGCAGCGGAGCGACCAAGAGACCCAGTACTTC. V gene TRBV5-1 combines with J gene TRBJ2-5; TRBD2 might be the D (5 bases). Between the trimmed V and J ends, which lost 1 base and 0 bases, there was a span of 10 bases. Germline V lookup: CDR1 SGHRS, CDR2 YFSETQ. CDR3 length: 15 residues.

This rearrangement joins TRBV28 to TRBJ1-5, with D maybe TRBD1 (5 bases). The germline CDR1 and CDR2 sequences are MDHEN and SYDVKM. This CDR3 is built from 17 residues. Trimming took 3 bases from V and 0 from J, leaving 15 bases between them. In nucleotides, the CDR3 is TGTGCCAGCAGTTTCCTAACGAGGGGAGTTAGCAATCAGCCCCAGCATTTT. This translates into CASSFLTRGVSNQPQHF.

The rearrangement links TRBV29-1 to TRBJ2-7; D might be TRBD1 or TRBD2, each matching 5 bases. Trimming took 6 bases from V and 5 from J, leaving 14 bases between them. The V gene's germline CDR1 is SQVTM and CDR2 ANQGSEA. The CDR3 is 12 amino acids. CDR3 amino acids: CSVGTGPDEQYF. The CDR3 DNA reads TGCAGCGTCGGGACCGGGCCGGACGAGCAGTACTTC.

The chain links TRBV20-1 to TRBJ2-7; the D is unclear. Trimming cost V 3 bases and J 6 bases, with 9 bases left between them. The CDR3 length is 11 residues. The germline CDR1 and CDR2 sequences are DFQATT and SNEGSKA (reference sequence). CDR3 in amino acids: CSARIASEQYF. The CDR3 DNA reads as TGCAGTGCTAGGATTGCGAGCGAGCAGTACTTC.

This chain connects TRBV29-1 to TRBJ2-1; no definite D call. The CDR3 consists of 15 residues. CDR1 is SQVTM and CDR2 is ANQGSEA in the germline V gene. V was trimmed by 1 base and J by 4 bases, leaving 14 bases between them. CDR3 in amino acids: CSVEGSAKNYNEQFF. CDR3 in DNA: TGCAGCGTTGAAGGGTCAGCCAAAAATTACAATGAGCAGTTCTTC.

V usage is TRBV30 and J usage is TRBJ1-2; TRBD1 agrees at 7 bases. V lost 2 bases and J lost 4; bases outside the gene matches: 4. This CDR3 is built from 13 residues. Germline V gene lookup returns CDR1 GTSNPN and CDR2 SVGIG (reference sequence). The CDR3 sequence is CAWSRQGPYGYTF. The CDR3 DNA is TGTGCCTGGAGTCGACAGGGACCCTATGGCTACACCTTC.

The rearrangement uses TRBV29-1 and TRBJ1-5; D not resolved. CDR3 length: 14 residues. V was cut by 5 bases and J by 0 bases, with 11 bases left in between. CDR1 is SQVTM, CDR2 ANQGSEA, per germline. The CDR3 protein is CSVRSVGSNQPQHF. CDR3 sequence (DNA): TGCAGCGTTCGGTCGGTGGGTAGCAATCAGCCCCAGCATTTT. Full variable domain (rest looked up from reference TRBV29-1 and TRBJ1-5): SAVISQKPSRDICQRGTSLTIQCQVDSQVTMMFWYRQQPGQSLTLIATANQGSEATYESGFVIDKFPISRPNLTFSTLTVSNMSPEDSSIYLCSVRSVGSNQPQHFGDGTRLSIL.

This clone was found once. This chain joins TRBV28 and TRBJ2-3; D is unclear. CDR1 MDHEN and CDR2 SYDVKM come from the germline V gene. V gave up 0 bases and J gave up 0 bases, with 4 bases separating them. The CDR3 spans 14 residues. CDR3 region: CASSLWPSTDTQYF. The CDR3 DNA sequence: TGTGCCAGCAGTTTATGGCCGAGCACAGATACGCAGTATTTT.

DNA for the CDR3: TGTGCCTGGATTCAGTTCCTTTCTGGGGCCAACGTCCTGACTTTC. Translated: CAWIQFLSGANVLTF. This chain uses TRBV30 with TRBJ2-6; D unclear. The CDR3 is made up of 15 amino acids. The germline V gene has CDR1 GTSNPN and CDR2 SVGIG (reference sequence). V lost 4 bases, J lost 1 base, and 11 bases lay in between.

The sample holds a few counts of this clone. V is TRBV6-5 and J is TRBJ1-1; tentatively, D is TRBD1 (5 bases). Germline V gene lookup returns CDR1 MNHEY and CDR2 SVGAGI. V was pared by 6 bases and J by 4 bases, with 15 bases between. The CDR3 loop spans 14 amino acids. CDR3 bases: TGTGCCAGCAGGCAGCCGGGAGGGGCCACTGAAGCTTTCTTT. Its translation: CASRQPGGATEAFF.

The chain links TRBV5-1 to TRBJ2-5; D remains ambiguous. CDR1 is SGHRS, CDR2 YFSETQ, per germline. Trimming shortened V by 1 base and J by 5 bases, and 15 bases separated the two germline ends. The CDR3 consists of 15 residues. CDR3 residues: CASSLWDMFRETQYF. The CDR3 DNA reads as TGCGCCAGCAGCTTGTGGGATATGTTTCGGGAGACCCAGTACTTC. Full variable domain (remainder filled in from reference TRBV5-1 and TRBJ2-5): KAGVTQTPRYLIKTRGQQVTLSCSPISGHRSVSWYQQTPGQGLQFLFEYFSETQRNKGNFPGRFSGRQFSNSRSEMNVSTLELGDSALYLCASSLWDMFRETQYFGPGTRLLVL.

This clone showed up just a few times. J is TRBJ2-1 and V is TRBV29-1; 10 bases match TRBD2. V lost 7 bases to trimming and J lost 10 bases; unmatched junction nucleotides: 10. Germline-derived CDR1 and CDR2 are SQVTM and ANQGSEA. The CDR3 runs 13 residues. CDR3 residues: CSASSGSKTEQFF. CDR3 DNA: TGCAGCGCTTCTAGCGGGAGTAAGACAGAGCAGTTCTTC.